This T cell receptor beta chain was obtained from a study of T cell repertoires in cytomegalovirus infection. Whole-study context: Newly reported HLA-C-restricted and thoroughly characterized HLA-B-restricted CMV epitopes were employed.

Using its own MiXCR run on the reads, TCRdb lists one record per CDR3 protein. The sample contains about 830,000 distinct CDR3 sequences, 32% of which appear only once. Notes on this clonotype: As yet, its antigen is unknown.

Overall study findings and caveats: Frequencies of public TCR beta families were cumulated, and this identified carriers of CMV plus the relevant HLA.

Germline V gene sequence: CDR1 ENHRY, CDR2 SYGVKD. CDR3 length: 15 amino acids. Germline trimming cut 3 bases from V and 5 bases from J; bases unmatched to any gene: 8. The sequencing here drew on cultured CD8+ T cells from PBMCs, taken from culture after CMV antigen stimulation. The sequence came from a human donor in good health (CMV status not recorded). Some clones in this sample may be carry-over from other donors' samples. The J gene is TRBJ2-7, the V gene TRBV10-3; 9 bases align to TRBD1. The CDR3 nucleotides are TGTGCCATCAGTGACCCGGGACAGGGAGTGAACGAGCAGTACTTC. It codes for CAISDPGQGVNEQYF.